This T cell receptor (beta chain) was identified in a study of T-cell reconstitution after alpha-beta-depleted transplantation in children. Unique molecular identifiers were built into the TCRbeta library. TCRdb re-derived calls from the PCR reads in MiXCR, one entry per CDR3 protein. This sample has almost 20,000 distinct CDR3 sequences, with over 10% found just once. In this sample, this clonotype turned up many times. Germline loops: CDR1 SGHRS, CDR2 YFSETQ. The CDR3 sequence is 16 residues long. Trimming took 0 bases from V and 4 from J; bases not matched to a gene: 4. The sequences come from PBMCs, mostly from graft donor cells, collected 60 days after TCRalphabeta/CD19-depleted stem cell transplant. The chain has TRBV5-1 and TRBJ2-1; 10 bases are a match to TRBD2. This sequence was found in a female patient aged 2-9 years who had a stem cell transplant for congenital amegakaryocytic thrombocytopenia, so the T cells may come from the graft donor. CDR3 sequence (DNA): TGCGCCAGCAGCTTGGCCAGCGGGAGGGAATACAATGAGCAGTTCTTC. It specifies CASSLASGREYNEQFF.